What follows is one TCR beta chain and its context. This CDR3 has 14 residues. V lost 1 base, J lost 0 bases, and 8 bases lay in between. The germline V gene encodes CDR1 SGHDT and CDR2 YYEEEE. The sample belongs to a study of cytomegalovirus exposure and HLA in healthy donors. Method: immunoSEQ multiplex PCR; TCRdb's copy keeps in-frame clones and lacks some. The sample has fewer than 350,000 clones, around 87% seen once. Specimen: PBMCs. The V and J genes are TRBV5-6 and TRBJ2-7, with D hard to call. This sequence originates from a woman under 30 in good health and CMV-seronegative. The CDR3 DNA is TGTGCCAGCAGCTTGACTCCGAGCTCCTACGAGCAGTACTTC. This translates into CASSLTPSSYEQYF.